These 30 T cell receptor beta chains came from one sample sequenced in a study of blood T cell repertoires in COVID-19. Some clones are missing from TCRdb's copy, which holds only in-frame ones; the method was immunoSEQ multiplex PCR. The data show hundreds of thousands of clones, around 91% seen once. The sample taken for sequencing was peripheral blood. The receptors here all came from a woman aged 18-29 years who had recovered from COVID-19.

This chain joins TRBV7-9 and TRBJ2-3; 13 bases line up with TRBD2. The CDR3 has 15 residues. The V gene's germline CDR1 is SEHNR and CDR2 FQNEAQ (reference sequence). Unmatched junction bases numbered 9, after V lost 6 bases and J lost 9 bases. CDR3 in DNA: TGTGCCAGCAGTTCTCGGACTAGCGGGAGCTCGACGCAGTATTTT. Translated, it gives CASSSRTSGSSTQYF. Drawing the rest from reference TRBV7-9 and TRBJ2-3, the complete variable domain is DTGVSQNPRHKITKRGQNVTFRCDPISEHNRLYWYRQTLGQGPEFLTYFQNEAQLEKSRLLSDRFSAERPKGSFSTLEIQRTEQGDSAMYLCASSSRTSGSSTQYFGPGTRLTVL.

This clone was seen a single time. The V call is TRBV5-4, the J call TRBJ2-3, with 8 bases that match TRBD2. V shed 6 bases, J shed 4 bases, and the junction held 13 bases outside the gene matches. Germline assignment: CDR1 SGHNT and CDR2 YYREEE (reference sequence). The CDR3 runs 16 residues. CDR3 in amino acids: CASKSGSPLRADTQYF. For the CDR3, the DNA is TGTGCCAGCAAGAGCGGGAGTCCGCTCCGGGCAGATACGCAGTATTTT.

The rearrangement uses TRBV7-9 and TRBJ2-1, with 7 positions matching TRBD2. Trimming cost V 5 bases and J 9 bases; bases outside gene matches: 10. The germline V gene has CDR1 SEHNR and CDR2 FQNEAQ (reference sequence). The CDR3 is 14 amino acids. The DNA of the CDR3 is TGTGCCAGCAGCAAAGGGGAGGGAATACGTGAGCAGTTCTTC. It codes for CASSKGEGIREQFF.

This chain links TRBV7-9 with TRBJ1-5; no firm D call. Germline V gene data show CDR1 as SEHNR and CDR2 as FQNEAQ (reference sequence). This CDR3 spans 13 amino acids. Trimming stripped 6 bases from V and 1 base from J, with 7 bases between. The CDR3 sequence: CASSKTSNQPQHF. The CDR3 region has the DNA TGTGCCAGCAGTAAGACAAGCAATCAGCCCCAGCATTTT.

The chain is built from TRBV7-2 and TRBJ2-5; TRBD2 matches at 7 bases. The CDR3 length is 15 residues. CDR1 is SGHTA and CDR2 is FQGNSA in the germline V gene. The junction had 5 bases not matched to a gene; V was cut back by 2 bases and J by 2 bases. The CDR3 protein is CASSLSPSGQETQYF. DNA of the CDR3: TGTGCCAGCAGCTTATCCCCTAGCGGACAAGAGACCCAGTACTTC.

CDR3 amino acids: CASSYSRQGDGYTF. As DNA, the CDR3 is TGTGCCAGCAGTTACTCCCGACAGGGGGATGGCTACACCTTC. The chain recombines TRBV6-2 or TRBV6-3 with TRBJ1-2, with 9 bases matching TRBD1. The CDR3 loop spans 14 amino acids. The germline V gene has CDR1 MNHEY and CDR2 SVGEGT. V was clipped by 0 bases and J by 6 bases; unmatched bases: 2.

The V and J genes are TRBV18 and TRBJ2-7, with 9 bases lining up with TRBD2. CDR3 size: 13 residues. Germline V lookup: CDR1 KGHSH, CDR2 LQKENI. V gave up 5 bases and J gave up 1 base; unmatched junction bases: 0. CDR3 in amino acids: CASSAGGSYEQYV. DNA of the CDR3: TGTGCCAGCTCAGCGGGAGGGTCCTACGAGCAGTACGTC.

As concerns this clone: Other DNA sequences in this specimen translate into the identical CDR3. The chain joins TRBV6-2 or TRBV6-3 to TRBJ2-3; D is uncertain. CDR3 length equals 12 residues. Germline loops: CDR1 MNHEY, CDR2 SVGEGT. Trimming left V 5 bases short and J 3 bases short, with 6 bases between. The chain's CDR3 is CASSRLTDTQYF. CDR3 nucleotides: TGTGCCAGCAGTCGACTGACAGATACGCAGTATTTT.

This clone appeared once. The chain carries TRBV3-1 (or the pseudogene TRBV3-2) and TRBJ2-6, with D perhaps matching TRBD1 (5 bases). Trimming took 5 bases from V and 5 from J, leaving 13 bases between them. The CDR3 has 15 amino acids. From germline, CDR1 is LGHDT and CDR2 YNNKEL (reference sequence). The CDR3 protein is CASSYRQSWANVLTF. CDR3 coding DNA: TGTGCCAGCAGCTACAGACAGAGCTGGGCCAACGTCCTGACTTTC.

The rearrangement joins TRBV6-2 or TRBV6-3 to TRBJ2-1; D is possibly TRBD2 (7 bases). The V and J ends lost 8 bases and 4 bases respectively, with 18 bases between them. Germline V gene lookup returns CDR1 MNHEY and CDR2 SVGEGT. There are 15 residues in the CDR3. The CDR3: CASGLAEGGYNEQFF. The CDR3 coding sequence is TGTGCCAGCGGCCTAGCGGAGGGGGGGTACAATGAGCAGTTCTTC.

The chain recombines TRBV2 with TRBJ2-7; D not certain. There are 14 residues in the CDR3. CDR1 is SNHLY and CDR2 is FYNNEI in the germline V gene. V was trimmed by 5 bases and J by 0 bases, leaving 11 bases between them. CDR3 nucleotide sequence: TGTGCCAGCAGTATTGACGAGCGCTCCTACGAGCAGTACGTC. Translation: CASSIDERSYEQYV.

As for this clone: Different DNA sequences within this sample yield the same CDR3. V usage is TRBV27 and J usage is TRBJ1-2, with TRBD1 matching 7 bases. Germline V gene lookup returns CDR1 MNHEY and CDR2 SMNVEV (reference sequence). V lost 3 bases, J lost 8 bases, and 3 bases stayed unmatched. This CDR3 region has 12 residues. CDR3 in DNA: TGTGCCAGCAGTTTGACAGGGTTCGGCTACACCTTC. It specifies CASSLTGFGYTF.

The chain combines TRBV7-2 with TRBJ2-3; 12 bases are a match to TRBD1. Germline V gene data show CDR1 as SGHTA and CDR2 as FQGNSA. This CDR3 region has 15 residues. With V trimmed by 4 bases and J by 4 bases, 3 bases remained unmatched. CDR3 region: CASSSGQGAPDTQYF. For the CDR3, the DNA is TGTGCCAGCAGCTCGGGACAGGGGGCTCCAGATACGCAGTATTTT.

In DNA form, the CDR3 reads TGTGCCAGCAGCTTACCGACCGGACTAGCGGGAGTGTCCAATGAGCAGTTCTTC. It specifies CASSLPTGLAGVSNEQFF. The chain carries TRBV7-9 and TRBJ2-1, with 13 bases matching TRBD2. CDR3 length: 18 amino acids. Germline CDR1 SEHNR, CDR2 FQNEAQ (reference sequence). The V gene end was trimmed by 2 bases and the J gene end by 6 bases; junction bases not matched to a gene: 10.

The chain combines TRBV5-4 with TRBJ2-6, with 8 bases fitting TRBD1. Germline trimming cut 3 bases from V and 2 bases from J; bases unmatched to any gene: 7. From germline, CDR1 is SGHNT and CDR2 YYREEE (reference sequence). This CDR3 is 17 amino acids long. The DNA of the CDR3 is TGTGCCAGCAGCTGGACAGGGAATTACCCTGGGGCCAACGTCCTGACTTTC. Encoded protein: CASSWTGNYPGANVLTF.

DNA of the CDR3: TGTGCCAGCGGGGCTAGCGGGACGAACACCGGGGAGCTGTTTTTT. Protein sequence: CASGASGTNTGELFF. J is TRBJ2-2 and V is TRBV6-5; 9 nucleotides line up with TRBD2. V lost 8 bases and J lost 0; bases outside the gene matches: 4. The CDR3 totals 15 residues. Germline V gene lookup returns CDR1 MNHEY and CDR2 SVGAGI.

This chain connects TRBV5-1 to TRBJ1-3; D possibly corresponds to TRBD1 (5 bases). This CDR3 is built from 14 residues. The V and J ends lost 1 base and 4 bases respectively, with 9 bases between them. Germline V gene lookup returns CDR1 SGHRS and CDR2 YFSETQ. The CDR3 DNA sequence: TGCGCCAGCAGCTTGCAGGGAATGGGAAACACCATATATTTT. Amino acid sequence: CASSLQGMGNTIYF.

DNA of the CDR3: TGTGCCAGCAGCCAAGTTACAGGACTAGCCTACGAGCAGTACGTC. Its translation is CASSQVTGLAYEQYV. This chain links TRBV3-1 (or the pseudogene TRBV3-2) with TRBJ2-7; 7 bases are shared with TRBD2. This CDR3 is built from 15 residues. With 1 base clipped from V and 2 bases from J, the junction kept 5 bases outside the gene matches. CDR1 is LGHDT and CDR2 is YNNKEL in the germline V gene (reference sequence).

The rearrangement uses TRBV6-1 and TRBJ2-2, with 8 bases identical to TRBD2. Per the germline V gene, CDR1 is MNHNS and CDR2 is SASEGT. J gave up 1 base and V 0 bases, and 4 bases lay outside the gene matches. The CDR3 loop spans 17 amino acids. The CDR3 sequence: CASSEAWLAGNTGELFF. CDR3 DNA sequence: TGTGCCAGCAGTGAAGCGTGGCTAGCGGGGAACACCGGGGAGCTGTTTTTT.

The chain employs TRBV4-3 and TRBJ1-1, with D possibly being TRBD1 (6 bases). The length of the CDR3 is 13 residues. CDR1 LGHNA and CDR2 YSLEER come from the germline V gene. Trimming stripped 6 bases from V and 0 bases from J, with 8 bases between. CDR3 loop: CASRQGLNTEAFF. The CDR3 DNA sequence: TGCGCCAGCAGACAGGGTTTGAACACTGAAGCTTTCTTT.

V usage is TRBV10-1 and J usage is TRBJ2-1; unclear D gene. The CDR3 has 12 residues. The germline V and J ends were trimmed by 6 bases and 3 bases, with 6 bases remaining between them. In germline, CDR1 is WNHNN, CDR2 SYGVQD (reference sequence). The CDR3 reads CASSLNYNEQFF. CDR3 nucleotide sequence: TGCGCCAGCAGCCTAAACTACAATGAGCAGTTCTTC.

The J gene is TRBJ2-7, the V gene TRBV7-2; 9 nucleotides agree with TRBD2. Germline CDR1 SGHTA, CDR2 FQGNSA. The CDR3 length is 15 residues. J gave up 0 bases and V 4 bases, and 4 bases lay outside the gene matches. CDR3 in DNA: TGTGCCAGCAGCTCCCTAGCGGGAAGCTCCTACGAGCAGTACGTC. Its translation: CASSSLAGSSYEQYV.

V usage is TRBV6-5 and J usage is TRBJ1-2; D possibly corresponds to TRBD1 (6 bases). The V end was cut by 7 bases, the J end by 7 bases, with 19 bases between. The CDR3 totals 14 residues. CDR1 and CDR2 (germline): MNHEY, SVGAGI. The CDR3 nucleotides read TGTGCCAGCAATCCGCAGGGGTTACCGGGTGGCTACACCTTC. It encodes CASNPQGLPGGYTF.

V usage is TRBV4-1 and J usage is TRBJ1-4; 8 bases are shared with TRBD1. The trim removed 3 bases at V and 8 bases at J, leaving 8 bases unmatched. Germline-derived CDR1 and CDR2 are MGHRA and YSYEKL. The CDR3 is 15 amino acids. The CDR3, as DNA: TGCGCCAGCAGCCACGGACAGGGAGGGAGAGAAAAACTGTTTTTT. Protein: CASSHGQGGREKLFF.

The chain has TRBV5-1 and TRBJ1-1; TRBD1 aligns across 9 bases. The CDR3 consists of 16 residues. The ends lost 5 bases at V and 5 bases at J; junction bases unmatched: 13. Germline CDR1 SGHRS, CDR2 YFSETQ. CDR3 sequence reads: CASSLQGAEVGTEAFF. For the CDR3, the DNA is TGCGCCAGCAGTTTACAGGGGGCAGAGGTAGGGACTGAAGCTTTCTTT.

This clone was recorded only once. The chain links TRBV30 to TRBJ1-2, with D uncertain. Trimming took 2 bases from V and 7 from J, leaving 11 bases between them. CDR1 and CDR2 from the germline V gene are GTSNPN and SVGIG (reference sequence). The CDR3 sequence is 12 residues long. The CDR3 region is CAWSTAIGGYTF. The CDR3 DNA is TGTGCCTGGAGTACCGCCATCGGTGGCTACACCTTC.

The V call is TRBV24-1, the J call TRBJ2-1; D perhaps matches TRBD1 (7 bases). V was shortened by 4 bases and J by 9 bases, with 15 bases between the two germline ends. Germline CDR1 is KGHDR and CDR2 is SFDVKD. This CDR3 has 14 amino acids. CDR3 sequence: CATSDTRGVGEQFF. The CDR3 region has the DNA TGTGCCACCAGTGACACCAGGGGGGTGGGTGAGCAGTTCTTC.

The chain carries TRBV27 and TRBJ1-1; TRBD1 matches at 8 bases. The CDR3 consists of 13 residues. The ends lost 7 bases at V and 5 bases at J; junction bases unmatched: 6. Per germline, CDR1 MNHEY and CDR2 SMNVEV (reference sequence). CDR3 coding DNA: TGTGCCAGCAACACCGGACAGGGTACTGAAGCTTTCTTT. This gives the protein CASNTGQGTEAFF.

The gene calls are TRBV14 and TRBJ2-1, with TRBD2 matching over 12 bases. Looked up from germline, CDR1 is SGHDN and CDR2 is FVKESK. CDR3 length: 17 residues. Trimming removed 3 bases from V and 8 bases from J; junction bases left unmatched: 11. DNA for the CDR3: TGTGCCAGCAGCCACCGACTAGCGGGAGTGGGGATGGATGAGCAGTTCTTC. This encodes CASSHRLAGVGMDEQFF.

V gene TRBV24-1 combines with J gene TRBJ2-7; a possible D gene is TRBD2 (6 bases). The V gene's germline CDR1 is KGHDR and CDR2 SFDVKD. CDR3 length: 14 residues. Trimming pared 4 bases from V and 6 bases from J, leaving 15 bases between. The CDR3 is CATSDLTGVCEQYV. The CDR3 nucleotides are TGTGCCACCAGTGACCTGACGGGGGTTTGCGAGCAGTACGTC.